Each of the 22 T cell receptor beta chains below was sequenced from the same sample in a study of lymphopenia after photon versus proton radiotherapy. The repertoire was sequenced with immunoSEQ multiplex PCR; TCRdb's copy has only in-frame clones and lacks some. The sample includes roughly 58,000 clones, around 90% seen only once; the top ten take roughly 13%. The sample consisted of peripheral blood, taken from a patient treated with proton-based radiotherapy. The receptors were sampled from a man at least 80 years old with esophageal cancer.

V gene TRBV28 combines with J gene TRBJ2-5, with D possibly matching TRBD2 (6 bases). V lost 3 bases to trimming and J lost 5 bases, with 10 bases between them. Per the germline V gene, CDR1 is MDHEN and CDR2 is SYDVKM. The CDR3 spans 13 residues. The CDR3 nucleotides are TGTGCCAGCAGTTTTCCTGGGGGGGAGACCCAGTACTTC. It yields the protein CASSFPGGETQYF. Full variable domain (missing parts from reference TRBV28 and TRBJ2-5): DVKVTQSSRYLVKRTGEKVFLECVQDMDHENMFWYRQDPGLGLRLIYFSYDVKMKEKGDIPEGYSVSREKKERFSLILESASTNQTSMYLCASSFPGGETQYFGPGTRLLVL.

CDR3 nucleotide sequence: TGTGCCAGCAGCTTAAATAATCAGCCCCAGCATTTT. It yields the protein CASSLNNQPQHF. The rearrangement links TRBV5-6 to TRBJ1-5; no firm D call. Trimming removed 2 bases at V and 4 bases at J, with 4 bases between. The CDR3 totals 12 residues. CDR1 and CDR2 (germline): SGHDT, YYEEEE. Full variable domain (missing parts from reference TRBV5-6 and TRBJ1-5): DAGVTQSPTHLIKTRGQQVTLRCSPKSGHDTVSWYQQALGQGPQFIFQYYEEEERQRGNFPDRFSGHQFPNYSSELNVNALLLGDSALYLCASSLNNQPQHFGDGTRLSIL.

This clone was counted only a few times. The chain is built from TRBV6-1 and TRBJ2-5; a weak D match, TRBD1 (5 bases). Trimming cost V 6 bases and J 5 bases, with 19 bases left between them. Germline V gene sequence: CDR1 MNHNS, CDR2 SASEGT. The CDR3 contains 15 residues. Here the CDR3 DNA reads TGTGCCAGCAGCGAGCAGGACATCGGTGGGGAGACCCAGTACTTC. This sequence encodes CASSEQDIGGETQYF.

The V gene is TRBV18, the J gene TRBJ1-3; D is perhaps TRBD1 (6 bases). Germline V gene lookup returns CDR1 KGHSH and CDR2 LQKENI. The CDR3 runs to 17 residues. Trimming left V 2 bases short and J 0 bases short, with 14 bases between. The CDR3: CASSPGPGVLSGNTIYF. CDR3 coding DNA: TGTGCCAGCTCACCAGGGCCAGGGGTGCTCTCTGGAAACACCATATATTTT.

This clone was seen a single time. V is TRBV29-1 and J is TRBJ2-2; D uncertain. The CDR3 has 12 amino acids. V lost 2 bases and J lost 4, with 5 bases in between. CDR1 SQVTM and CDR2 ANQGSEA come from the germline V gene. The CDR3 DNA reads TGCAGCGTTGAATTGGGCACCGGGGAGCTGTTTTTT. Amino acid sequence: CSVELGTGELFF.

The chain recombines TRBV9 with TRBJ2-6; D not certain. V was clipped by 0 bases and J by 0 bases, with 4 bases between them. This CDR3 has 15 amino acids. The germline gives CDR1 SGDLS, CDR2 YYNGEE. CDR3 sequence reads: CASSVAGSGANVLTF. The CDR3 DNA reads TGTGCCAGCAGCGTAGCTGGCTCTGGGGCCAACGTCCTGACTTTC.

The table lists this clone with a count of one. The V and J genes are TRBV9 and TRBJ1-2; TRBD1 might be the D (6 bases). V was clipped by 3 bases and J by 4 bases, with 13 bases between them. Looked up from germline, CDR1 is SGDLS and CDR2 is YYNGEE. This CDR3 contains 14 residues. The CDR3 DNA sequence: TGTGCCAGCAGCGCAGAAGTGGGGGCCTATGGCTACACCTTC. Protein: CASSAEVGAYGYTF.

The chain uses TRBV7-9 and TRBJ2-5; TRBD1 aligns across 7 bases. The V segment lost 0 bases and the J segment 1 base; nucleotides outside the gene matches: 11. The CDR3 spans 18 residues. Germline lookup yields CDR1 SEHNR and CDR2 FQNEAQ (reference sequence). CDR3 sequence reads: CASSLARGPGGLQETQYF. The CDR3 DNA follows: TGTGCCAGCAGCTTAGCAAGGGGGCCTGGGGGTCTCCAAGAGACCCAGTACTTC.

CDR3 sequence (DNA): TGTGCCAGCAGCTTAGAATTGGCCAGGCGGAACACTGAAGCTTTCTTT. Encoded protein: CASSLELARRNTEAFF. The V call is TRBV11-2, the J call TRBJ1-1; D is unresolved. Trimming stripped 0 bases from V and 1 base from J, with 12 bases between. There are 16 residues in the CDR3. Per germline, CDR1 SGHAT and CDR2 FQNNGV. Full variable domain (remainder filled in from reference TRBV11-2 and TRBJ1-1): EAGVAQSPRYKIIEKRQSVAFWCNPISGHATLYWYQQILGQGPKLLIQFQNNGVVDDSQLPKDRFSAERLKGVDSTLKIQPAKLEDSAVYLCASSLELARRNTEAFFGQGTRLTVV.

V and J are TRBV30 and TRBJ2-6; TRBD1 is a possible D gene (6 bases). Germline V gives CDR1 GTSNPN, CDR2 SVGIG (reference sequence). The length of the CDR3 is 15 residues. The ends were cut back, 2 bases at V and 0 bases at J, with 8 bases in the middle. The DNA for the CDR3 is TGTGCCTGGAGTTTCAGGGGCTCTGGGGCCAACGTCCTGACTTTC. Amino acids: CAWSFRGSGANVLTF. Full variable domain (outside the CDR3, taken from reference TRBV30 and TRBJ2-6): SQTIHQWPATLVQPVGSPLSLECTVEGTSNPNLYWYRQAAGRGLQLLFYSVGIGQISSEVPQNLSASRPQDRQFILSSKKLLLSDSGFYLCAWSFRGSGANVLTFGAGSRLTVL.

The chain couples TRBV30 to TRBJ2-7; TRBD1 matches 7 bases. Germline CDR1 reads GTSNPN; CDR2 reads SVGIG (reference sequence). The CDR3 is made up of 11 amino acids. The junction had 2 bases not matched to a gene; V was cut back by 7 bases and J by 2 bases. The CDR3 sequence is CAYRGPYEQYF. The DNA of the CDR3 is TGTGCCTACAGGGGCCCCTACGAGCAGTACTTC.

The chain is built from TRBV12-5 and TRBJ2-1, with D possibly being TRBD2 (6 bases). The CDR3 loop spans 14 amino acids. Per the germline V gene, CDR1 is LGHNT and CDR2 is FRNRAP. Trimming pared 5 bases from V and 7 bases from J, leaving 15 bases between. In DNA form, the CDR3 reads TGTGCTAGTGGTCCCCGGGACTGGGGTAATGAGCAGTTCTTC. It translates to CASGPRDWGNEQFF.

The rearrangement links TRBV5-4 to TRBJ2-3; D gene unclear. V lost 1 base, J lost 2 bases, and 8 bases lay in between. This CDR3 spans 14 amino acids. The germline V gene encodes CDR1 SGHNT and CDR2 YYREEE (reference sequence). The CDR3 here is CASSLSRLTDTQYF. For the CDR3, the DNA is TGTGCCAGCAGCTTGTCTCGGCTCACAGATACGCAGTATTTT.

V gene TRBV29-1 combines with J gene TRBJ2-1, with a tentative D call TRBD1 (6 bases). The CDR3 runs 14 residues. Trimming removed 0 bases from V and 2 bases from J, with 8 bases in between. Per the germline V gene, CDR1 is SQVTM and CDR2 is ANQGSEA. The CDR3 sequence: CSVEEDRPYNEQFF. The CDR3 DNA reads as TGCAGCGTTGAAGAAGACAGGCCCTACAATGAGCAGTTCTTC.

This clone was seen just once. The chain combines TRBV9 with TRBJ1-3; D is uncertain. Germline V gene data show CDR1 as SGDLS and CDR2 as YYNGEE. This CDR3 has 11 amino acids. The V gene lost 0 bases and the J gene lost 8 bases, with 3 bases spanning the gap. Here the CDR3 reads CASSVADTIYF. CDR3 bases: TGTGCCAGCAGCGTAGCTGACACCATATATTTT.

The chain uses TRBV27 and TRBJ2-7, with 11 bases aligning to TRBD2. Germline V gene data show CDR1 as MNHEY and CDR2 as SMNVEV (reference sequence). This CDR3 has 15 residues. Losses at the gene ends were 6 bases for V and 2 bases for J; bases not matched to a gene: 6. CDR3 loop: CASSPLAGGPYEQYF. In nucleotides, the CDR3 is TGTGCCAGCAGCCCCCTAGCGGGGGGACCCTACGAGCAGTACTTC.

The chain combines TRBV19 with TRBJ1-2; 7 bases match TRBD1. This CDR3 is built from 13 residues. Germline CDR1 is LNHDA and CDR2 is SQIVND (reference sequence). J gave up 4 bases and V 9 bases, and 8 bases lay outside the gene matches. The CDR3 spells CASRPRGTYGYTF. The CDR3 DNA reads as TGTGCCAGCAGGCCCAGGGGGACCTATGGCTACACCTTC.

The CDR3 sequence is CSASIVDGYTF. DNA for the CDR3: TGCAGTGCTTCCATCGTCGATGGCTACACCTTC. This chain links TRBV20-1 with TRBJ1-2; unclear D gene. This CDR3 spans 11 amino acids. V was shortened by 5 bases and J by 6 bases, with 10 bases between the two germline ends. From germline, CDR1 is DFQATT and CDR2 SNEGSKA (reference sequence).

This chain links TRBV7-2 with TRBJ2-7; the match to TRBD2 covers 14 bases. The CDR3 length is 16 residues. The V gene's germline CDR1 is SGHTA and CDR2 FQGNSA. Trimming at V came to 1 base and at J to 5 bases, leaving 4 bases not matched to a gene. The CDR3 DNA reads TGTGCCAGCAGCTTAGAGGGACTAGCGGGAGAGAACGAGCAGTACTTC. Translated, it gives CASSLEGLAGENEQYF.

V and J are TRBV7-5 and TRBJ2-7; TRBD2 is the table's D call and was not checked against the DNA. TRBV7-5 is tagged as a pseudogene. The CDR3 has 15 amino acids. For the CDR3, the DNA is TGTGTCAGAACCCTAGCGGGAGCTCCCATTTACGAGCAGTACTTC. This encodes CVRTLAGAPIYEQYF.

The genes are TRBV9 and TRBJ2-1, with TRBD2 identical over 14 bases. This CDR3 has 14 amino acids. The germline V gene encodes CDR1 SGDLS and CDR2 YYNGEE. The V gene end was trimmed by 4 bases and the J gene end by 12 bases; junction bases not matched to a gene: 6. Written as DNA, the CDR3 is TGTGCCAGCAGCAGTTCCGGGACTAGCGGGAGGCAGTTCTTC. Protein product: CASSSSGTSGRQFF. The entire variable domain, with the rest obtained from reference TRBV9 and TRBJ2-1, is as follows: DSGVTQTPKHLITATGQRVTLRCSPRSGDLSVYWYQQSLDQGLQFLIQYYNGEERAKGNILERFSAQQFPDLHSELNLSSLELGDSALYFCASSSSGTSGRQFFGPGTRLTVL.

A remark on this clone: Other DNA sequences in the sample encode the same CDR3. V gene TRBV7-2 combines with J gene TRBJ1-1, with D possibly matching TRBD1 (5 bases). This CDR3 has 14 residues. Deletions cut 4 bases from V and 7 bases from J, with 16 bases between. Germline V gene sequence: CDR1 SGHTA, CDR2 FQGNSA. The CDR3 DNA reads as TGTGCCAGCAGCTCCCTAGATCCGGGGCTTGAAGCTTTCTTT. Translation: CASSSLDPGLEAFF. The entire variable domain, with the rest obtained from reference TRBV7-2 and TRBJ1-1, is as follows: GAGVSQSPSNKVTEKGKDVELRCDPISGHTALYWYRQSLGQGLEFLIYFQGNSAPDKSGLPSDRFSAERTGGSVSTLTIQRTQQEDSAVYLCASSSLDPGLEAFFGQGTRLTVV.